A single T cell receptor (beta chain) is shown here with its context. The data originate from a study of blood T cell repertoires in COVID-19. About the study: Donors in the United States, Italy and Spain gave samples during acute or convalescent COVID-19. The cDNA or gDNA used as material had been derived from T cells, B-cell-depleted T cells, or PBMCs.

The CDR3 is made up of 17 amino acids. V shed 4 bases and J 1 base; nucleotides not matched to a gene: 10. Germline assignment: CDR1 MNHEY and CDR2 SMNVEV (reference sequence). Donors of Cohort 3 who recovered were those that had two negative PCRs, clearance, or symptom resolution. In the authors' methods: Estimated nucleated cell counts came from reference gene primer amplification. TCRdb's table, derived via immunoSEQ multiplex PCR, lists solely in-frame clones and lacks some. The DNA was the basis for D and trimming; V, J and clone size are from that table. The data contain around 220,000 clones, about 90% of them singletons.

Sequenced material: PBMCs or T cells enriched from blood (not recorded which). V is TRBV27 and J is TRBJ2-3, with 8 bases fitting TRBD2. This TCR derives from a young woman who had recovered from COVID-19. The CDR3 sequence is CASSSLSGAWGTDTQYF. Here the CDR3 DNA reads TGTGCCAGCAGTTCTCTTAGCGGGGCATGGGGCACAGATACGCAGTATTTT.